Described below is a single T cell receptor (beta chain) sequence and its context. The antigen is unknown. The CDR3 length is 13 residues. Germline CDR1 and CDR2: SQVTM and ANQGSEA. Triplicates of over 250,000 cells were sorted from each CD8+ T cell subset. The sample belongs to a study of CXCR3-negative and CXCR3-positive naive CD8 T cells. Study background: Sequencing brought in 120 million to 150 million TRB reads altogether, and each library got about 1.5 +/- 0.3 million.

The method, 5' RACE with UMI labels, was used to prepare the TRB cDNA libraries. Each CDR3 protein gets one entry in TCRdb, which reprocessed the 5' RACE reads and gives no DNA. Recorded here are about 70,000 distinct CDR3 sequences; the top ten clones represent approximately 0.72%. Study outcomes and limitations: When CXCR3-positive naive cells were set against CXCR3-negative naive cells, the former had more hydrophobic TRB CDR3s. Much lower diversity was found in memory CD8+ cells, while both naive subsets had comparably high diversity. Unlike memory cells, which differed, naive CXCR3-negative and CXCR3-positive cells had similar TRBV-TRBJ usage.

The material sequenced was naive CXCR3+ CD8+ T cells from blood. Described subset: CD45RO-CCR7+CD27+CD95- naive CD8+ T cells expressing CXCR3 (TNR3+). The sequence was collected from a human donor in good health. Some clones in this sample may be carry-over from other donors' samples. The chain employs TRBV29-1 and TRBJ2-2. CDR3 in amino acids: CSVDSQNTGELFF.